Presented here are 19 T cell receptor beta chains from one specimen sequenced in a study of cytomegalovirus exposure and HLA in healthy donors. Profiling relied on immunoSEQ multiplex PCR, and the TCRdb table lists in-frame clones only, not all of them. The data hold approximately 88,000 clones, with 80% to 85% observed a single time. The sequenced material came from PBMCs. All receptors come from a woman aged 18-29 years in good health and CMV-seropositive.

The gene calls are TRBV28 and TRBJ1-5, with D perhaps matching TRBD1 (6 bases). Germline V CDR1 and CDR2: MDHEN, SYDVKM. This CDR3 is 14 amino acids long. Trimming stripped 6 bases from V and 6 bases from J, with 15 bases between. CDR3 coding DNA: TGTGCCAGCAGACCTACAGGGTTTGGTCAGCCCCAGCATTTT. It yields the protein CASRPTGFGQPQHF.

This sequence joins TRBV2 and TRBJ2-1; maybe TRBD2 (7 bases). The germline gives CDR1 SNHLY, CDR2 FYNNEI. V gave up 5 bases and J gave up 7 bases, with 18 bases separating them. The CDR3 is 15 residues long. CDR3 nucleotide sequence: TGTGCCAGCAGTTCAACGGGGGGCGGTCCGAATGAGCAGTTCTTC. Its protein is CASSSTGGGPNEQFF.

The V gene is TRBV6-5, the J gene TRBJ2-7, with D uncertain. The CDR3 runs to 10 residues. The ends were cut back, 10 bases at V and 5 bases at J, with 9 bases in the middle. Germline V gene sequence: CDR1 MNHEY, CDR2 SVGAGI. The CDR3 loop is CATLAHEQYF. The DNA of the CDR3 is TGTGCCACCCTGGCCCACGAGCAGTACTTC.

The rearrangement links TRBV13 to TRBJ2-5; D unresolved. Germline V gene data show CDR1 as PRHDT and CDR2 as FYEKMQ (reference sequence). Trimming took 3 bases from V and 4 from J, leaving 12 bases between them. The length of the CDR3 is 14 residues. The CDR3 DNA is TGTGCCAGCAGCTTCAAGTTACTCCGAGAGACCCAGTACTTC. Amino acids: CASSFKLLRETQYF.

The chain couples TRBV21-1 to TRBJ2-7; TRBD1 was called by the table and not checked on the DNA. TRBV21-1 is flagged as a pseudogene. The CDR3 has 17 residues. CDR3 sequence reads: CASSNLPNRDRSYEQYF. CDR3 nucleotides: TGTGCCAGCAGCAATCTGCCGAACCGGGACAGATCCTACGAGCAGTACTTC.

This chain links TRBV4-1 with TRBJ1-1; D ambiguous. CDR3 length: 16 residues. Trimming removed 2 bases at V and 10 bases at J, with 23 bases between. Germline V lookup: CDR1 MGHRA, CDR2 YSYEKL. CDR3 in amino acids: CASSQPYRGTNNRAFF. The CDR3 region has the DNA TGCGCCAGCAGCCAACCCTACCGGGGAACGAATAATAGAGCTTTCTTT.

V usage is TRBV10-3 and J usage is TRBJ1-1; 7 nucleotides agree with TRBD1. This CDR3 is 15 amino acids long. Looked up from germline, CDR1 is ENHRY and CDR2 is SYGVKD. Trimming cost V 3 bases and J 8 bases; bases outside gene matches: 12. The CDR3 is CAISDTTGDPKEAFF. CDR3 coding DNA: TGTGCCATCAGTGATACAACAGGGGACCCCAAGGAAGCTTTCTTT.

V and J are TRBV11-2 and TRBJ2-7, with 7 bases aligning to TRBD2. Germline-derived CDR1 and CDR2 are SGHAT and FQNNGV. The trim removed 1 base at V and 6 bases at J, leaving 9 bases unmatched. The CDR3 totals 15 residues. The CDR3, as DNA: TGTGCCAGCAGCTTAGTGGGGGGGATGGTGGGCGAGCAGTACTTC. It codes for CASSLVGGMVGEQYF.

The chain couples TRBV7-9 to TRBJ2-7, with TRBD2 matching over 11 bases. Per the germline V gene, CDR1 is SEHNR and CDR2 is FQNEAQ (reference sequence). The CDR3 loop spans 15 amino acids. The J segment lost 3 bases and the V segment lost 6 bases, leaving 7 bases of the junction unmatched. The CDR3 bases are TGTGCCAGCAGTTCTATAGCGGGGGGGATCTACGAGCAGTACTTC. Translation: CASSSIAGGIYEQYF.

The CDR3 reads CAWSIEQGYETQYF. The CDR3 DNA reads as TGTGCCTGGAGTATAGAGCAGGGTTACGAGACCCAGTACTTC. V gene TRBV30 combines with J gene TRBJ2-5; tentatively, D is TRBD1 (5 bases). Trimming stripped 2 bases from V and 5 bases from J, with 15 bases between. The germline V gene has CDR1 GTSNPN and CDR2 SVGIG (reference sequence). The CDR3 has 14 amino acids.

The chain joins TRBV4-3 to TRBJ2-6; D might be TRBD1 (7 bases). Per the germline V gene, CDR1 is LGHNA and CDR2 is YSLEER. Deletions cut 0 bases from V and 5 bases from J, with 17 bases between. CDR3 size: 18 residues. The CDR3 sequence is CASSQDLQGGSWANVLTF. The CDR3 bases are TGCGCCAGCAGCCAAGATCTGCAGGGGGGTTCTTGGGCCAACGTCCTGACTTTC.

The chain has TRBV10-3 and TRBJ1-1; 9 bases align to TRBD1. Germline CDR1 ENHRY, CDR2 SYGVKD. This CDR3 is built from 15 residues. After removal of 4 bases from V and 1 base from J, the junction contained 4 bases not matched to a gene. CDR3 DNA sequence: TGTGCCATCAGTGCACAGGGGGCGGGGAACACTGAAGCTTTCTTT. Translation gives CAISAQGAGNTEAFF.

The J gene is TRBJ2-5, the V gene TRBV30; TRBD2 aligns across 12 bases. CDR3 length: 14 residues. Germline V gene lookup returns CDR1 GTSNPN and CDR2 SVGIG (reference sequence). With 0 bases clipped from V and 9 bases from J, the junction kept 5 bases outside the gene matches. The DNA for the CDR3 is TGTGCCTGGAGTGTAACTAGCGGGGGGATGGCCCAGTACTTC. Its protein is CAWSVTSGGMAQYF.

V and J are TRBV28 and TRBJ1-2; 7 bases map to TRBD1. Losses at the gene ends were 6 bases for V and 4 bases for J; bases not matched to a gene: 8. Germline CDR1 is MDHEN and CDR2 is SYDVKM. The CDR3 spans 14 residues. This CDR3 is CASRDTTGSYGYTF. The CDR3 nucleotides are TGTGCCAGCAGAGATACGACAGGGAGCTATGGCTACACCTTC.

This chain joins TRBV4-2 and TRBJ2-1, with 10 bases that match TRBD2. This CDR3 spans 14 amino acids. CDR1 is LGHNA, CDR2 YNFKEQ, per germline. V dropped 2 bases and J dropped 7; count of bases not matched to a gene: 2. CDR3 DNA sequence: TGTGCCAGCAGCCAACAACTAGCGGGGAATGAGCAGTTCTTC. Residues: CASSQQLAGNEQFF.

The rearrangement uses TRBV7-9 and TRBJ2-2; possibly TRBD2 for D (5 bases). V was trimmed by 3 bases and J by 1 base, leaving 9 bases between them. The CDR3 extends over 15 amino acids. The germline V gene has CDR1 SEHNR and CDR2 FQNEAQ (reference sequence). DNA of the CDR3: TGTGCCAGCAGCTTGACGGGGATGAACACCGGGGAGCTGTTTTTT. Translated: CASSLTGMNTGELFF.

V usage is TRBV4-1 and J usage is TRBJ1-2; 7 bases match TRBD1. Germline V gene data show CDR1 as MGHRA and CDR2 as YSYEKL. The CDR3 covers 14 residues. V shed 4 bases and J 0 bases; nucleotides not matched to a gene: 2. CDR3 region: CASSPTGANYGYTF. CDR3 bases: TGCGCCAGCAGCCCAACAGGGGCTAACTATGGCTACACCTTC.

CDR3 protein: CASTLGRVIGETQYF. DNA for the CDR3: TGTGCCAGCACCCTCGGTCGGGTTATTGGGGAGACCCAGTACTTC. The gene calls are TRBV28 and TRBJ2-5; D not resolved. Trimming left V 7 bases short and J 5 bases short, with 20 bases between. CDR3 length: 15 residues. Germline CDR1 is MDHEN and CDR2 is SYDVKM.

The rearrangement links TRBV11-2 to TRBJ1-4; maybe TRBD1 (6 bases). Germline V gene sequence: CDR1 SGHAT, CDR2 FQNNGV. The ends were cut back, 3 bases at V and 4 bases at J, with 12 bases in the middle. The CDR3 is 15 residues long. CDR3 in DNA: TGTGCCAGCAGCTTGGGCCAGGGGATTAATGAAAAACTGTTTTTT. Protein sequence: CASSLGQGINEKLFF.